Below, one T cell receptor (beta chain) is given with its context. Its cognate antigen has yet to be identified. No clone much larger than this one lies a single base away; base qualities are absent. The entry originates in a study of post-analysis software for immune sequencing data (dated by TCRdb to the mid-2010s). Broadly, across the study: Recorded disease courses included relapsing-remitting, secondary progressive and progressive-relapsing multiple sclerosis, with some patients lacking subtype annotation. The patient repertoires were compared against 11 previously published healthy control repertoires obtained from donors aged roughly 6 to 28 years. A subset of samples was prepared in parallel using single-end sample barcoding, then pooled and co-amplified after Illumina adapter ligation.

The study at large found these results: The multiple sclerosis patient group was slightly younger than the control group. Compared with controls, multiple sclerosis patients had significantly lower normalized Chao1 diversity, a finding suggesting substantial peripheral T-cell clonal expansion. Strong co-clustering of samples prepared in the same batch was shown by direct clustering with F measure, prompting a batch-effect correction.

Library method: PCR. TCRdb names Illumina HiSeq 2500 as the instrument used. To reduce PCR and sequencing biases, unique molecular identifiers were built into the TCR beta cDNA libraries. Some 500,000 cDNA molecules were obtained for every 1 to 10 million input T cells, so each molecule roughly corresponded to one T cell. The patient libraries were prepared and sequenced using the same protocol as the earlier healthy control dataset. Samples belonging to the same batch were prepared together, multiplexed and sequenced on a shared HiSeq lane. As for how the authors treated the data: Raw barcoded reads were processed with MIGEC, discarding single-read molecular identifier groups before consensus assembly and CDR3 extraction. VDJtools was used for post-analysis of the clonotype tables, with diversity normalized by down-sampling every dataset to the smallest sample size. In repertoire overlap clustering, CDR3 amino acid sequences, but not nucleotide sequences, were matched to correct batch-related cross-sample contamination. The public reads were reprocessed in TCRdb via fastp at Q25 and MiXCR, keeping in-frame beta chains. Every distinct CDR3 protein forms one entry, paired with its most common genes and DNA. These V and J calls rely on TCRdb rather than the paper's analysis. The sample contains almost 700,000 distinct CDR3 sequences, over 45% of them found a single time. Approximately 10% of the sample is held by the ten biggest clonotypes.

To demonstrate the VDJtools post-analysis software, the study profiled TCR beta repertoires from the peripheral blood of 10 to 15 young patients with multiple sclerosis. The multiple sclerosis patients were children and adolescents ranging in age from roughly 6 to 15 years. The specimen was blood. The source of this sequence is a girl aged 2-10 years with multiple sclerosis.

The CDR3 reads CASSQALSSYNEQFF. In nucleotides, the sequence is TGTGCCAGCAGCCAAGCACTTAGCTCCTACAATGAGCAGTTCTTC. In this chain, TRBV12-3 or TRBV12-4 is recombined with TRBJ2-1, with the D gene too uncertain to name. V is reduced by 6 bases and J by 0 bases, leaving a spacing of 12 bases between them. CDR3 length: 15 amino acids, cysteine to phenylalanine. The retained sequence is limited to the CDR3, 45 bases, with the frame set at the first base.